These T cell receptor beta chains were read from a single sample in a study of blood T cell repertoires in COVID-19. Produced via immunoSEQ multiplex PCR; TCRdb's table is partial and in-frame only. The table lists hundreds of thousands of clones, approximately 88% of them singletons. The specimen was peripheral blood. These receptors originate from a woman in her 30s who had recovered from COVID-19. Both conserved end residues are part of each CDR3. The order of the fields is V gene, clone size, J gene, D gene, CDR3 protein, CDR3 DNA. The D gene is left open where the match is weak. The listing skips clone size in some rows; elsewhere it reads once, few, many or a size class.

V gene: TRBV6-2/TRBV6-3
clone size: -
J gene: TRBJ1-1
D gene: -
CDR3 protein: CASSKIRVFAEAFF
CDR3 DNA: TGTGCCAGCAGTAAAATCAGGGTTTTCGCTGAAGCTTTCTTT

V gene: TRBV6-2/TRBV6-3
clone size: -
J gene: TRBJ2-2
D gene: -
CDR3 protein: CASSKGGGRDTGELFF
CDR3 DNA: TGTGCCAGCAGTAAAGGGGGGGGCAGGGACACCGGGGAGCTGTTTTTT

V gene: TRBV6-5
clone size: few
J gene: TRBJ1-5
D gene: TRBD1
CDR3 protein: CASSLRDRSNQPQHF
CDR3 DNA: TGTGCCAGCAGTTTACGGGACAGAAGCAATCAGCCCCAGCATTTT

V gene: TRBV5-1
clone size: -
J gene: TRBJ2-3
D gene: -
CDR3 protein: CASSLAGFEATYF
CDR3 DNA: TGCGCCAGCAGCTTGGCCGGGTTCGAGGCTACGTATTTT

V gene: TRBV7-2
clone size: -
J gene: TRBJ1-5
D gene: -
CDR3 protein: CASSLQGGQPQHF
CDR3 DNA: TGTGCCAGCAGCTTGCAGGGAGGGCAGCCCCAGCATTTT

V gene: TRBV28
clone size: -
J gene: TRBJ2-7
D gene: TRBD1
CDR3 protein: CAGAGPGQGPDEQYF
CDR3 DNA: TGTGCCGGAGCGGGACCGGGACAGGGACCTGACGAGCAGTACTTC

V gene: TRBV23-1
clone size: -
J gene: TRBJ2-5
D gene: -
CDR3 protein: CASSQSAGEGKETQYF
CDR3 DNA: TGCGCCAGCAGTCAATCTGCAGGGGAAGGAAAAGAGACCCAGTACTTC

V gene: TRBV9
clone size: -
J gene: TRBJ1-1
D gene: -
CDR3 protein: CASSVQTDTEAFF
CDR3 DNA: TGTGCCAGCAGCGTGCAAACGGACACTGAAGCTTTCTTT

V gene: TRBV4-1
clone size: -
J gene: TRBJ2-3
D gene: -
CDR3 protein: CASSQDGPDTQYF
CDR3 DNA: TGCGCCAGCAGCCAAGATGGGCCAGATACGCAGTATTTT

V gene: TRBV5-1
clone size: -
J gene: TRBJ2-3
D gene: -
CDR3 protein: CASSFTPLFTDTQYF
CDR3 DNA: TGCGCCAGCAGCTTCACACCGCTTTTCACAGATACGCAGTATTTT

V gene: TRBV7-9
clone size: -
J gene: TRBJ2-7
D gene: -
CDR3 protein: CASSLGSGPYEQYF
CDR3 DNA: TGTGCCAGCAGCTTAGGGTCAGGGCCCTACGAGCAGTACTTC

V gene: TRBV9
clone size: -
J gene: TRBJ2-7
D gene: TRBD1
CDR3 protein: CASSEGTGKPYEQYF
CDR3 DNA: TGTGCCAGCAGCGAGGGGACAGGGAAGCCCTACGAGCAGTACTTC

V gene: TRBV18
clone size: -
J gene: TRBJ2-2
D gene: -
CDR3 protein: CASSPGGGVRTGELFF
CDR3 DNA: TGTGCCAGCTCACCCGGCGGGGGCGTCCGCACCGGGGAGCTGTTTTTT

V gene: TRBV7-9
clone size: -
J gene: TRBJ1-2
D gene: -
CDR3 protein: CASGIQGNYGYTF
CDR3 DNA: TGTGCCAGCGGAATTCAGGGAAACTATGGCTACACCTTC

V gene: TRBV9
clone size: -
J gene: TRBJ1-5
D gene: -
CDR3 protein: CASSVDQNQPQHF
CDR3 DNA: TGTGCCAGCAGCGTAGACCAGAATCAGCCCCAGCATTTT

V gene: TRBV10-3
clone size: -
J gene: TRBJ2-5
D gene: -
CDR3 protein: CAISDRGEETQYF
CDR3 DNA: TGTGCCATCAGTGATCGGGGAGAGGAGACCCAGTACTTC

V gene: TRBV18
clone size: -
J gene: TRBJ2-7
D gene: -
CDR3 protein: CASSPLGAPYEQYF
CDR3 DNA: TGTGCCAGCTCACCACTTGGAGCCCCCTACGAGCAGTACTTC

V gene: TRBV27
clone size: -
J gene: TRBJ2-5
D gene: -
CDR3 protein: CASRPGDSETQYF
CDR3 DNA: TGTGCCAGCAGACCCGGGGATTCTGAGACCCAGTACTTC

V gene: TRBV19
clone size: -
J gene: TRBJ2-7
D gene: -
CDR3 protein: CASSRTPEYEQYF
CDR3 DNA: TGTGCCAGTAGTCGGACACCCGAATACGAGCAGTACTTC

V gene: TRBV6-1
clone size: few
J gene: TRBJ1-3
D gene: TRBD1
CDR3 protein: CASSGQGTIGKTTIYF
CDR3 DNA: TGTGCCAGCAGTGGACAGGGTACGATTGGAAAAACCACCATATATTTT

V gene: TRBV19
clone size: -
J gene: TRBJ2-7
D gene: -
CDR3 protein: CASSSVSGNEQYF
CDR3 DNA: TGTGCCAGTAGTTCCGTCTCGGGAAACGAGCAGTACTTC

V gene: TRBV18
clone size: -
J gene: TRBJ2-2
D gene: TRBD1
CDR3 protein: CASSPIGQATGELFF
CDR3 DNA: TGTGCCAGCTCACCTATAGGACAGGCCACCGGGGAGCTGTTTTTT

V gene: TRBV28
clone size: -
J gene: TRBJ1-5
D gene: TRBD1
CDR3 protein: CASSLTQGGIQPQHF
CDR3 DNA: TGTGCCAGCAGTCTCACACAGGGGGGGATTCAGCCCCAGCATTTT

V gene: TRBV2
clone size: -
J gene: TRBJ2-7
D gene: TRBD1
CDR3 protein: CATQDRAPYEQYF
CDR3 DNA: TGTGCCACCCAGGACAGGGCACCCTACGAGCAGTACTTC

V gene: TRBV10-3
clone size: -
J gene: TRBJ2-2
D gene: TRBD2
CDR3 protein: CAIRLAGADTGELFF
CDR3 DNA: TGTGCCATCAGGCTAGCGGGGGCCGACACCGGGGAGCTGTTTTTT

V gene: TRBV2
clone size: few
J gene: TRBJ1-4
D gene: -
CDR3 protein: CASSEMETANEKLFF
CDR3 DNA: TGTGCCAGCAGTGAAATGGAGACAGCTAATGAAAAACTGTTTTTT

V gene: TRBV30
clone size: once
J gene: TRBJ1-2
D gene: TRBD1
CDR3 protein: CAWSVPYRGDGYTF
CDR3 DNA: TGTGCCTGGAGTGTCCCTTACAGGGGTGATGGCTACACCTTC

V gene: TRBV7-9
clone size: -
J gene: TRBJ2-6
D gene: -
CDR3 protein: CASSIYRVPGANVLTF
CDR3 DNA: TGTGCCAGCAGCATATACAGGGTACCGGGGGCCAACGTCCTGACTTTC

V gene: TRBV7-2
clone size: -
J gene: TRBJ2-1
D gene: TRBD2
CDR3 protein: CASSPERGSSYNEQFF
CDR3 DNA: TGTGCCAGCAGCCCCGAGCGGGGGAGCTCCTACAATGAGCAGTTCTTC

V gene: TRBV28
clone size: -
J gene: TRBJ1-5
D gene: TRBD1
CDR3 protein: CASSGQGIPQHF
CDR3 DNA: TGTGCCAGCAGTGGACAGGGAATACCCCAGCATTTT

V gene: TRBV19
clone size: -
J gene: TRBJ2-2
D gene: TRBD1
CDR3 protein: CASSIDQGARNTGELFF
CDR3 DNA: TGTGCCAGTAGTATAGACCAGGGGGCGAGAAACACCGGGGAGCTGTTTTTT

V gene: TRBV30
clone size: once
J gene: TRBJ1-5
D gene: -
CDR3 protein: CASRDGDQPQHF
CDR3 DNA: TGTGCCTCCCGGGATGGGGATCAGCCCCAGCATTTT

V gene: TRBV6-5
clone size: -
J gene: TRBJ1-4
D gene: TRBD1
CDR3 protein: CASRITGVDEKLFF
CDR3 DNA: TGTGCCAGCAGAATAACAGGGGTTGACGAAAAACTGTTTTTT

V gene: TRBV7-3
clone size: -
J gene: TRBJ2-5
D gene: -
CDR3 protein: CASSQSPRRVGETQYF
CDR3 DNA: TGTGCCAGCAGTCAGAGCCCGAGGAGGGTTGGGGAGACCCAGTACTTC

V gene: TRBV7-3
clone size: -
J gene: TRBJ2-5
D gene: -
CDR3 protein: CASSLGGEGKTQYF
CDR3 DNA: TGTGCCAGCAGCTTAGGCGGGGAAGGGAAGACCCAGTACTTC

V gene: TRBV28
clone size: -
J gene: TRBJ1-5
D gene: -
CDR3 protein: CASSIYSGSNQPQHF
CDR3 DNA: TGTGCCAGCAGTATTTATTCAGGAAGCAATCAGCCCCAGCATTTT

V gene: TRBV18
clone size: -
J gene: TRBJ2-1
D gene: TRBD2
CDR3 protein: CASSPRSGGRSNEQFF
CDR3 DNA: TGTGCCAGCTCACCAAGAAGCGGGGGGCGATCCAATGAGCAGTTCTTC